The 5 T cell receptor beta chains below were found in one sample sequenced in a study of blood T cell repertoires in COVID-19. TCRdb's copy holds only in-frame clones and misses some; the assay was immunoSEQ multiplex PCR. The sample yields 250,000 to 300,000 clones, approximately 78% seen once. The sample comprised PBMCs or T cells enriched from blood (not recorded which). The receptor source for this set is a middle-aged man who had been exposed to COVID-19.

This chain's CDR3 is CASSSRREAFF. The DNA of the CDR3 is TGTGCCAGCAGTTCTAGGCGGGAAGCTTTCTTT. V gene TRBV28 combines with J gene TRBJ1-1; D ambiguous. Germline loops: CDR1 MDHEN, CDR2 SYDVKM. This CDR3 comprises 11 residues. The V and J ends lost 4 bases and 8 bases respectively, with 8 bases between them.

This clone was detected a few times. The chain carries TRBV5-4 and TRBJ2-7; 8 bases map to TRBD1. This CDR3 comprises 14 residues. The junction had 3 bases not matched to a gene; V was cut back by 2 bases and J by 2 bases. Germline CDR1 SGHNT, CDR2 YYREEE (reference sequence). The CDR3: CASSFPGQAYEQYF. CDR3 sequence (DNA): TGTGCCAGCAGCTTTCCGGGACAGGCCTACGAGCAGTACTTC. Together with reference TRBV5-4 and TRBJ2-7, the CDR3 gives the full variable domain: ETGVTQSPTHLIKTRGQQVTLRCSSQSGHNTVSWYQQALGQGPQFIFQYYREEENGRGNFPPRFSGLQFPNYSSELNVNALELDDSALYLCASSFPGQAYEQYFGPGTRLTVT.

CDR3 region: CASSHPMETQYF. The CDR3 DNA is TGCGCCAGCAGCCATCCAATGGAGACCCAGTACTTC. The rearrangement uses TRBV4-1 and TRBJ2-5; no clear D. The length of the CDR3 is 12 residues. Per the germline V gene, CDR1 is MGHRA and CDR2 is YSYEKL. Trimming removed 3 bases from V and 5 bases from J, with 7 bases in between.

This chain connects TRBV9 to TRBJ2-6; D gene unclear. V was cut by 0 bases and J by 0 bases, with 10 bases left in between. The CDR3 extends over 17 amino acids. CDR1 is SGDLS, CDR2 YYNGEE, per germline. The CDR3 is CASSVAVKSSGANVLTF. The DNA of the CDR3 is TGTGCCAGCAGCGTAGCGGTAAAGAGCTCTGGGGCCAACGTCCTGACTTTC.

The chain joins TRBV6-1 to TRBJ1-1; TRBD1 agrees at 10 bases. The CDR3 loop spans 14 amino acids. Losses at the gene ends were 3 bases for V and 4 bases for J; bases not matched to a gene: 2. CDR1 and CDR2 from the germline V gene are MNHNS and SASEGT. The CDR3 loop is CASSERQGATEAFF. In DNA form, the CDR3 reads TGTGCCAGCAGTGAGAGACAGGGGGCCACTGAAGCTTTCTTT.